Following are 11 T cell receptor beta chains from one sample sequenced in a study of shared clonotypes between healthy human individuals. Measured with immunoSEQ multiplex PCR; TCRdb has only the in-frame clones, and not every one. The table lists approximately 1.4 million clones, approximately 98% of them singletons. Sequencing used naive CD4+ T cells sorted from blood. Regarding subset: CD45RA+ positively selected. These TCRs come from a man aged 25 to 45 in good health.

This sequence joins TRBV7-2 and TRBJ1-3; TRBD1 agrees at 7 bases. V trimming: 3 bases; J trimming: 4 bases; junction bases outside the gene matches: 6. The CDR3 has 15 residues. The germline V gene encodes CDR1 SGHTA and CDR2 FQGNSA. CDR3 loop: CASSFRGRGGNTIYF. The CDR3, as DNA: TGTGCCAGCAGCTTTAGGGGGCGCGGGGGAAACACCATATATTTT.

Details on this clone: Additional DNA sequences in this sample encode the identical CDR3. The chain has TRBV5-1 and TRBJ2-7, with a weak D call TRBD2 (5 bases). In germline, CDR1 is SGHRS, CDR2 YFSETQ. V lost 1 base and J 0 bases, leaving 8 bases between the germline ends. This CDR3 has 14 amino acids. CDR3 nucleotide sequence: TGCGCCAGCAGCTTGACGGCGGGCTCCTACGAGCAGTACTTC. It is translated as CASSLTAGSYEQYF.

The chain recombines TRBV7-8 with TRBJ2-1; D gene uncertain. Germline assignment: CDR1 SGHVS and CDR2 FQNEAQ. V lost 1 base to trimming and J lost 1 base, with 8 bases between them. The CDR3 is made up of 15 amino acids. The CDR3 region is CASSLEVGSYNEQFF. CDR3 in DNA: TGTGCCAGCAGCTTAGAGGTAGGATCCTACAATGAGCAGTTCTTC.

The chain employs TRBV10-3 and TRBJ2-3; D gene ambiguous. CDR1 ENHRY and CDR2 SYGVKD come from the germline V gene. CDR3 length: 13 amino acids. Trimming left V 4 bases short and J 3 bases short, with 8 bases between. This CDR3 is CAISGGPTDTQYF. As DNA, the CDR3 is TGTGCCATCAGTGGTGGACCAACAGATACGCAGTATTTT.

The chain couples TRBV9 to TRBJ1-1; tentatively, D is TRBD1 (5 bases). Germline CDR1 and CDR2: SGDLS and YYNGEE. The CDR3 consists of 13 residues. DNA of the CDR3: TGTGCACCCTCGAGGACAATGAACACTGAAGCTTTCTTT. It yields the protein CAPSRTMNTEAFF.

The CDR3 sequence: CASQRTSGISYEQYF. As DNA, the CDR3 is TGTGCCAGCCAAAGGACTAGCGGTATCTCCTACGAGCAGTACTTC. This chain uses TRBV6-1 with TRBJ2-7; 10 bases match TRBD2. In germline, CDR1 is MNHNS, CDR2 SASEGT. This CDR3 contains 15 residues. Trimming took 8 bases from V and 0 from J; bases not matched to a gene: 7.

The chain combines TRBV5-4 with TRBJ2-3; D is unclear. Germline V gene sequence: CDR1 SGHNT, CDR2 YYREEE (reference sequence). V lost 4 bases, J lost 6 bases, and 15 bases lay in between. The CDR3 runs 14 residues. This CDR3 is CASSHQSGSDTQYF. CDR3 sequence (DNA): TGTGCCAGCAGCCACCAGTCCGGGTCGGATACGCAGTATTTT.

This chain uses TRBV7-9 with TRBJ2-2; D remains ambiguous. The CDR3 is 12 amino acids. The V gene lost 5 bases and the J gene lost 7 bases, with 8 bases spanning the gap. Germline assignment: CDR1 SEHNR and CDR2 FQNEAQ (reference sequence). CDR3 sequence: CASSLGDGELFF. CDR3 DNA sequence: TGTGCCAGCAGCCTCGGAGACGGGGAGCTGTTTTTT.

CDR3 bases: TGTGCCAGCTCCCTGGTACGTGGGGGGCACGAGCAGTACTTC. Its translation is CASSLVRGGHEQYF. The V gene is TRBV18, the J gene TRBJ2-7; D possibly uses TRBD1 or TRBD2 (6 bases each). The V gene's germline CDR1 is KGHSH and CDR2 LQKENI. CDR3 size: 14 residues. Trimming removed 6 bases at V and 5 bases at J, with 17 bases between. The whole variable domain, filled in from reference TRBV18 and TRBJ2-7, reads NAGVMQNPRHLVRRRGQEARLRCSPMKGHSHVYWYRQLPEEGLKFMVYLQKENIIDESGMPKERFSAEFPKEGPSILRIQQVVRGDSAAYFCASSLVRGGHEQYFGPGTRLTVT.

The chain has TRBV30 and TRBJ2-7; no clear D gene. Germline V lookup: CDR1 GTSNPN, CDR2 SVGIG (reference sequence). V was clipped by 0 bases and J by 4 bases, with 7 bases between them. There are 12 residues in the CDR3. CDR3 DNA: TGTGCCTGGAGTGTCCGAAGATACGAGCAGTACTTC. Translated, it gives CAWSVRRYEQYF.

This clone was seen just once. This chain connects TRBV28 to TRBJ2-1; 9 bases line up with TRBD2. Germline loops: CDR1 MDHEN, CDR2 SYDVKM. Germline trimming cut 5 bases from V and 8 bases from J; bases unmatched to any gene: 7. The CDR3 length is 14 residues. The CDR3, as DNA: TGTGCCAGCAGTGCGGGAGGGCCTGTCGATGAGCAGTTCTTC. Its protein is CASSAGGPVDEQFF.